This TCR beta chain was identified in a study of blood T cells in healthy people across ages. Findings of the study overall: The percentage of naive T cells correlated strongly with TCR beta diversity. Versus aged donors, long-lived donors had higher diversity and more naive CD4+ cells. Researchers deemed the diversity estimates from one million T cells underestimates.

The CDR3 length is 15 residues. Germline CDR1 DFQATT, CDR2 SNEGSKA (reference sequence). The V end lost 3 bases, the J end lost 6 bases, and 15 bases lay between the germline ends. Primers used in a second PCR of roughly 7 to 11 cycles were a sample-barcoded 5' primer and a J-beta primer mix. TCRdb re-called the 5' RACE reads through MiXCR, storing one row per CDR3 protein. The table has 1.5 million to 2 million distinct CDR3 sequences, 25% to 30% seen once. Peripheral blood samples of approximately 10 milliliters were drawn from each donor. Turning to this clonotype: Its matching antigen is unknown.

Sequencing was carried out using blood. The chain joins TRBV20-1 to TRBJ1-6; a weak D match, TRBD1 (5 bases). The sequence came from a woman aged 25 to 39 in good health. The CDR3 here is CSARPRGILNSPLHF. The CDR3 DNA is TGCAGTGCTAGGCCGAGGGGAATTCTTAATTCACCCCTCCACTTT.